The 23 T cell receptor beta chains presented below share a single source sample, sequenced in a study of control samples from healthy donors and cancer patients. TCRdb's table, derived via immunoSEQ multiplex PCR, lists solely in-frame clones and lacks some. The sample holds about 51,000 clones, roughly 86% seen once. Sequencing used PBMCs. The receptor set was obtained from a middle-aged man with head and neck cancer.

This clone has a handful of counts. The V call is TRBV30, the J call TRBJ2-5; 10 bases fit TRBD2. The length of the CDR3 is 13 residues. From germline, CDR1 is GTSNPN and CDR2 SVGIG (reference sequence). V was pared by 8 bases and J by 4 bases, with 7 bases of the junction left unmatched. The CDR3 reads CALKRGGLETQYF. CDR3 nucleotide sequence: TGTGCCCTAAAGCGGGGGGGCCTAGAGACCCAGTACTTC.

V gene TRBV4-2 combines with J gene TRBJ2-5; either TRBD1 or TRBD2 may supply D (5 bases each). Trimming pared 4 bases from V and 5 bases from J, leaving 26 bases between. Germline CDR1 and CDR2: LGHNA and YNFKEQ. This CDR3 is built from 18 residues. DNA of the CDR3: TGTGCCAGCAGCCCCCATCCTTCCGGGACCTACATGGGGGAGACCCAGTACTTC. Translation: CASSPHPSGTYMGETQYF.

This clone was recorded only once. The chain recombines TRBV5-1 with TRBJ2-5; D call uncertain. CDR3 size: 14 residues. V was clipped by 0 bases and J by 2 bases, with 8 bases between them. Germline loops: CDR1 SGHRS, CDR2 YFSETQ. The CDR3 region is CASSLADLQETQYF. As DNA, the CDR3 is TGCGCCAGCAGCTTGGCAGACTTGCAAGAGACCCAGTACTTC.

V usage is TRBV7-2 and J usage is TRBJ2-5, with D tentatively TRBD2 (7 bases). Germline loops: CDR1 SGHTA, CDR2 FQGNSA. V shed 8 bases and J shed 5 bases, with 18 bases lying between them. The CDR3 is 14 amino acids. CDR3 nucleotides: TGTGCCAGCCGACTAGGGGGGGTCCGGGAGACCCAGTACTTC. It translates to CASRLGGVRETQYF.

V and J are TRBV12-3 or TRBV12-4 and TRBJ1-2; D uncertain. The CDR3 contains 13 residues. V shed 1 base and J shed 2 bases, with 5 bases lying between them. The CDR3 loop is CASSLVTNYGYTF. CDR3 nucleotides: TGTGCCAGCAGTTTAGTGACGAACTATGGCTACACCTTC.

V gene TRBV5-5 combines with J gene TRBJ2-1; 12 nucleotides align to TRBD1. The CDR3 contains 16 residues. V was pared by 4 bases and J by 8 bases, with 10 bases of the junction left unmatched. Germline V lookup: CDR1 SGHKS, CDR2 YYEKEE (reference sequence). The CDR3 DNA sequence: TGTGCCAGCAGCCTAGGGACAGGGGGCGCTTTTGATGAGCAGTTCTTC. Its protein product is CASSLGTGGAFDEQFF.

The chain joins TRBV5-1 to TRBJ2-7; D is unclear. Germline V gives CDR1 SGHRS, CDR2 YFSETQ. Trimming cost V 2 bases and J 2 bases, with 8 bases left between them. The CDR3 contains 13 residues. The CDR3, as DNA: TGCGCCAGCAGCTTACGGGCTGCCTACGAGCAGTACTTC. This codes for CASSLRAAYEQYF.

V and J are TRBV5-1 and TRBJ2-7; possible D gene TRBD1, 5 bases. Trimming took off 3 bases at V and 3 bases at J, with 16 bases between the two ends. The germline V gene has CDR1 SGHRS and CDR2 YFSETQ. This CDR3 is 15 amino acids long. CDR3 region: CASSSVPGRGYEQYF. The DNA for the CDR3 is TGCGCCAGCAGCTCCGTCCCGGGTAGGGGCTACGAGCAGTACTTC.

The chain carries TRBV18 and TRBJ1-5, with TRBD1 matching 11 bases. Germline CDR1 reads KGHSH; CDR2 reads LQKENI. This CDR3 is built from 15 residues. Trimming took 3 bases from V and 6 from J; bases not matched to a gene: 4. The CDR3 spells CASSPGQGAFQPQHF. DNA of the CDR3: TGTGCCAGCTCACCCGGACAGGGGGCATTTCAGCCCCAGCATTTT.

This chain uses TRBV4-2 with TRBJ1-2; D gene unclear. The V end lost 3 bases, the J end lost 3 bases, and 11 bases lay between the germline ends. The CDR3 extends over 14 amino acids. Germline CDR1 reads LGHNA; CDR2 reads YNFKEQ. The CDR3 DNA sequence: TGTGCCAGCAGCCACACTGACGGGGACTATGGCTACACCTTC. As protein: CASSHTDGDYGYTF.

The rearrangement links TRBV6-5 to TRBJ1-4; no firm D call. The V end was cut by 0 bases, the J end by 4 bases, with 6 bases between. Germline-derived CDR1 and CDR2 are MNHEY and SVGAGI. There are 14 residues in the CDR3. This chain's CDR3 is CASSYSNGNEKLFF. The CDR3 nucleotides are TGTGCCAGCAGTTACTCGAATGGTAATGAAAAACTGTTTTTT.

The V and J genes are TRBV21-1 and TRBJ2-7. TRBV21-1 counts as a pseudogene. The CDR3 runs 18 residues. The CDR3 reads CASSKDSRFRGRSYEQYF. CDR3 nucleotide sequence: TGTGCCAGCAGCAAAGACAGCAGGTTCCGTGGACGCTCCTACGAGCAGTACTTC.

The rearrangement joins TRBV4-1 to TRBJ2-4; D call uncertain. Between the trimmed V and J ends, which lost 0 bases and 6 bases, there was a span of 9 bases. This CDR3 region has 14 residues. The germline CDR1 and CDR2 sequences are MGHRA and YSYEKL. CDR3 bases: TGCGCCAGCAGCCAAGACGGGTTGGGAAACATTCAGTACTTC. Translating gives CASSQDGLGNIQYF.

The V call is TRBV3-1 (or the pseudogene TRBV3-2), the J call TRBJ2-3, with TRBD1 identical over 7 bases. The trim removed 0 bases at V and 1 base at J, leaving 4 bases unmatched. CDR1 and CDR2 (germline): LGHDT, YNNKEL (reference sequence). CDR3 length equals 16 residues. This chain's CDR3 is CASSQDPGTGTDTQYF. In DNA, the CDR3 is TGTGCCAGCAGCCAAGACCCCGGGACAGGCACAGATACGCAGTATTTT.

The J gene is TRBJ2-5, the V gene TRBV6-2 or TRBV6-3; a weak D match, TRBD1 (5 bases). Trimming took 1 base from V and 4 from J, leaving 13 bases between them. The germline V gene has CDR1 MNHEY and CDR2 SVGEGT. The CDR3 covers 15 residues. The CDR3 sequence is CASSYFFLGRETQYF. The CDR3 region has the DNA TGTGCCAGCAGTTACTTCTTTTTGGGGCGAGAGACCCAGTACTTC.

V and J are TRBV7-3 and TRBJ2-2; no clear D gene. This CDR3 region has 14 residues. Looked up from germline, CDR1 is SGHTA and CDR2 is FQGTGA. Trimming shortened V by 4 bases and J by 7 bases, and 13 bases separated the two germline ends. In nucleotides, the CDR3 is TGTGCCAGCAGCTCGTTAAACTACGGCGGGGAGCTGTTTTTT. Its translation: CASSSLNYGGELFF.

In its sample, this clone was seen once. The rearrangement joins TRBV29-1 to TRBJ1-1, with unresolved D. Germline CDR1 reads SQVTM; CDR2 reads ANQGSEA. V shed 6 bases and J shed 5 bases, with 19 bases lying between them. The CDR3 has 14 amino acids. The DNA of the CDR3 is TGCAGCGTCTCACTTCAGCAAGCGGAGACTGAAGCTTTCTTT. Its protein product is CSVSLQQAETEAFF.

The chain links TRBV9 to TRBJ2-2; possibly TRBD1 for D (7 bases). This CDR3 is built from 14 residues. V was clipped by 2 bases and J by 5 bases, with 10 bases between them. Germline lookup yields CDR1 SGDLS and CDR2 YYNGEE. The chain's CDR3 is CASSVSGGTGELFF. The CDR3 bases are TGTGCCAGCAGCGTCTCAGGGGGGACCGGGGAGCTGTTTTTT.

The chain recombines TRBV7-9 with TRBJ1-1, with D hard to call. V shed 1 base and J shed 0 bases, with 6 bases lying between them. Germline V gives CDR1 SEHNR, CDR2 FQNEAQ (reference sequence). The CDR3 has 14 amino acids. CDR3 residues: CASSLDQLNTEAFF. DNA of the CDR3: TGTGCCAGCAGCTTAGATCAGCTGAACACTGAAGCTTTCTTT.

V usage is TRBV7-2 and J usage is TRBJ2-1; 10 bases are a match to TRBD1. Germline trimming cut 7 bases from V and 4 bases from J; bases unmatched to any gene: 7. From germline, CDR1 is SGHTA and CDR2 FQGNSA. The CDR3 contains 15 residues. CDR3 sequence (DNA): TGTGCCAGCACCCCCGACAGGGGGCATTACAATGAGCAGTTCTTC. As protein: CASTPDRGHYNEQFF.

V usage is TRBV3-1 (or the pseudogene TRBV3-2) and J usage is TRBJ2-1; 9 bases align to TRBD1. Germline-derived CDR1 and CDR2 are LGHDT and YNNKEL (reference sequence). With 1 base clipped from V and 5 bases from J, the junction kept 15 bases outside the gene matches. The CDR3 is 19 amino acids. As DNA, the CDR3 is TGTGCCAGCAGCCAAGGACGCGGGACAGGGACAAAAATTGACAATGAGCAGTTCTTC. Translated, it gives CASSQGRGTGTKIDNEQFF.

The rearrangement joins TRBV10-3 to TRBJ1-2, with 7 bases identical to TRBD1. The J segment lost 6 bases and the V segment lost 6 bases, leaving 13 bases of the junction unmatched. Per the germline V gene, CDR1 is ENHRY and CDR2 is SYGVKD. This CDR3 has 15 residues. The chain's CDR3 is CAIRDNRGTLNGYTF. DNA of the CDR3: TGTGCCATCAGGGACAACAGGGGAACCCTAAATGGCTACACCTTC.

The rearrangement joins TRBV7-9 to TRBJ2-3; D gene ambiguous. The CDR3 covers 13 residues. Germline-derived CDR1 and CDR2 are SEHNR and FQNEAQ (reference sequence). Deletions cut 3 bases from V and 0 bases from J, with 4 bases between. CDR3 amino acids: CASSLGSTDTQYF. Here the CDR3 DNA reads TGTGCCAGCAGCTTGGGGAGCACAGATACGCAGTATTTT.